The 22 T cell receptor beta chains presented below share a single source sample, sequenced in a study of neurological immune-mediated disorders. TCRdb used MiXCR to reprocess the 5' RACE reads, holding one entry per CDR3 protein. The profile shows roughly 34,000 distinct CDR3 sequences, around an eighth of them singletons. Time point: longitudinal time-point 2. The sequenced sample consisted of PBMCs. These receptors were collected from a woman aged 35 to 49 in good health.

In its sample, this clonotype was seen many times. The chain links TRBV4-1 to TRBJ2-1; 12 bases align to TRBD1. Germline-derived CDR1 and CDR2 are MGHRA and YSYEKL. The CDR3 contains 15 residues. V trimming: 6 bases; J trimming: 4 bases; junction bases outside the gene matches: 4. The CDR3 nucleotides are TGCGCCAGCAGTGGGGACAGGGGGCCTTACAATGAGCAGTTCTTC. Protein sequence: CASSGDRGPYNEQFF.

This clonotype was observed at least ten times. The chain couples TRBV7-8 to TRBJ2-3; D possibly uses TRBD1 or TRBD2 (6 bases each). Per the germline V gene, CDR1 is SGHVS and CDR2 is FQNEAQ. The V end was cut by 1 base, the J end by 5 bases, with 10 bases between. The CDR3 extends over 14 amino acids. The CDR3 loop reads CASSLGRGRDTQYF. The DNA for the CDR3 is TGTGCCAGCAGCTTAGGACGGGGGCGAGATACGCAGTATTTT.

This clonotype was recorded at least ten times. The chain uses TRBV7-8 and TRBJ2-2; D might be TRBD1 or TRBD2, each matching 5 bases. V was trimmed by 3 bases and J by 5 bases, leaving 7 bases between them. This CDR3 has 13 amino acids. Germline loops: CDR1 SGHVS, CDR2 FQNEAQ. The CDR3 sequence is CASSLGRTGELFF. CDR3 nucleotide sequence: TGTGCCAGCAGCTTGGGACGGACCGGGGAGCTGTTTTTT.

The V gene is TRBV2, the J gene TRBJ2-7, with TRBD2 as a possible D gene (6 bases). This CDR3 has 13 amino acids. Germline V gives CDR1 SNHLY, CDR2 FYNNEI. Trimming removed 6 bases at V and 0 bases at J, with 9 bases between. The CDR3 DNA is TGTGCCAGCAGCCCTAGCGACTCCTACGAGCAGTACTTC. Its protein is CASSPSDSYEQYF.

The table lists this clonotype with many counts. V and J are TRBV4-3 and TRBJ1-6; D ambiguous. Germline V gene lookup returns CDR1 LGHNA and CDR2 YSLEER. The ends were cut back, 0 bases at V and 7 bases at J, with 10 bases in the middle. The CDR3 covers 15 residues. The CDR3 region is CASSQEGGVNSPLHF. The CDR3 coding sequence is TGCGCCAGCAGCCAAGAAGGCGGGGTGAATTCACCCCTCCACTTT.

In its sample, this clonotype was seen many times. V and J are TRBV7-3 and TRBJ2-5, with TRBD2 identical over 11 bases. V lost 8 bases and J lost 5; bases outside the gene matches: 10. This CDR3 region has 15 residues. In germline, CDR1 is SGHTA, CDR2 FQGTGA. Here the CDR3 DNA reads TGTGCCAGCGCCGAACTAGCGGGGGTTTTGGAGACCCAGTACTTC. It codes for CASAELAGVLETQYF.

This clonotype was recorded at least ten times. This chain joins TRBV7-8 and TRBJ1-1, with D possibly being TRBD1 (5 bases). Germline CDR1 SGHVS, CDR2 FQNEAQ. The V and J ends lost 3 bases and 3 bases respectively, with 8 bases between them. The CDR3 contains 13 residues. In nucleotides, the CDR3 is TGTGCCAGCAGCTTTCAGGGAGACACTGAAGCTTTCTTT. Translating gives CASSFQGDTEAFF.

V is TRBV5-1 and J is TRBJ2-2, with 7 bases lining up with TRBD1. The germline V gene has CDR1 SGHRS and CDR2 YFSETQ. The CDR3 runs 16 residues. V was pared by 4 bases and J by 1 base, with 7 bases of the junction left unmatched. The CDR3 sequence is CASSRRQGMNTGELFF. The CDR3 coding sequence is TGCGCCAGCAGCCGACGACAGGGAATGAACACCGGGGAGCTGTTTTTT.

Judged by abundance, this clonotype is medium-sized (0.01 to 0.1%). The genes are TRBV20-1 and TRBJ1-3; TRBD1 matches at 8 bases. The V and J ends lost 3 bases and 2 bases, in that order; junction bases with no gene match: 6. The CDR3 has 15 amino acids. Germline values: CDR1 DFQATT, CDR2 SNEGSKA (reference sequence). CDR3 DNA: TGCAGTGCTAGCGGGGCAGGGGGCACTGGAAACACCATATATTTT. Translation: CSASGAGGTGNTIYF.

This clonotype was observed at least ten times. The V and J genes are TRBV5-1 and TRBJ1-1, with D possibly TRBD1 on 6 matching bases. V shed 4 bases and J shed 0 bases, with 10 bases lying between them. The CDR3 is made up of 14 amino acids. Germline V gene sequence: CDR1 SGHRS, CDR2 YFSETQ. The CDR3 DNA is TGCGCCAGCAGCCTGGACAGCCTGAACACTGAAGCTTTCTTT. Residues: CASSLDSLNTEAFF. Variable domain in full (rest from reference TRBV5-1 and TRBJ1-1): KAGVTQTPRYLIKTRGQQVTLSCSPISGHRSVSWYQQTPGQGLQFLFEYFSETQRNKGNFPGRFSGRQFSNSRSEMNVSTLELGDSALYLCASSLDSLNTEAFFGQGTRLTVV.

This clonotype was seen many times. The V and J genes are TRBV5-1 and TRBJ2-5; D is possibly TRBD1 (6 bases). V was cut by 1 base and J by 2 bases, with 9 bases left in between. The CDR3 is 14 residues long. Germline-derived CDR1 and CDR2 are SGHRS and YFSETQ. The CDR3: CASSLKDSQETQYF. The CDR3 DNA follows: TGCGCCAGCAGCTTGAAGGACAGTCAAGAGACCCAGTACTTC.

In this sample, this clonotype turned up many times. V usage is TRBV5-1 and J usage is TRBJ2-1; TRBD1 aligns across 8 bases. CDR3 length: 17 amino acids. Germline V gene sequence: CDR1 SGHRS, CDR2 YFSETQ. V shed 0 bases, J shed 2 bases, and the junction held 7 bases outside the gene matches. The CDR3: CASSLDPLTGAYNEQFF. CDR3 DNA: TGCGCCAGCAGCTTGGACCCTTTGACAGGGGCCTACAATGAGCAGTTCTTC.

In its sample, this clonotype was seen many times. The chain joins TRBV15 to TRBJ2-7; D call uncertain. Per the germline V gene, CDR1 is LNHNV and CDR2 is YYDKDF (reference sequence). This CDR3 has 14 residues. V lost 0 bases to trimming and J lost 1 base, with 7 bases between them. DNA for the CDR3: TGTGCCACCAGCAGAGATCCCCGATCCTACGAGCAGTACTTC. It encodes CATSRDPRSYEQYF.

This clonotype came up a few times. Here the CDR3 reads CASSPHSAYGYTF. For the CDR3, the DNA is TGTGCCAGCAGTCCCCACTCGGCGTATGGCTACACCTTC. This chain links TRBV6-5 with TRBJ1-2, with no clear D. V gave up 5 bases and J gave up 5 bases, with 12 bases separating them. CDR1 is MNHEY, CDR2 SVGAGI, per germline. CDR3 length equals 13 residues.

There are many counts of this clonotype. This chain connects TRBV5-1 to TRBJ2-7; 8 nucleotides align to TRBD2. This CDR3 has 13 amino acids. The germline V gene encodes CDR1 SGHRS and CDR2 YFSETQ. V dropped 2 bases and J dropped 6; count of bases not matched to a gene: 4. CDR3 DNA: TGCGCCAGCAGCTTAACGGGGGGGGCCGAGCAGTACTTC. Its translation is CASSLTGGAEQYF.

This clonotype was seen at least ten times. This chain connects TRBV20-1 to TRBJ2-4, with TRBD2 identical over 11 bases. The germline V gene encodes CDR1 DFQATT and CDR2 SNEGSKA (reference sequence). There are 15 residues in the CDR3. Trimming cost V 6 bases and J 9 bases; bases outside gene matches: 13. CDR3 bases: TGCAGTGCCCCCGGGACTAGCGGTCTTCGGGGCATTCAGTACTTC. Encoded protein: CSAPGTSGLRGIQYF.

This clonotype has at least ten counts. J is TRBJ1-1 and V is TRBV5-4; 8 positions agree with TRBD1. Germline assignment: CDR1 SGHNT and CDR2 YYREEE (reference sequence). The ends lost 0 bases at V and 2 bases at J; junction bases unmatched: 6. The CDR3 has 16 amino acids. The CDR3 nucleotides read TGTGCCAGCAGCTTGGGACAGGGGTTGCCAAACACTGAAGCTTTCTTT. The encoded protein is CASSLGQGLPNTEAFF.

This clonotype appeared many times. The V call is TRBV7-8, the J call TRBJ2-1, with 8 nucleotides matching TRBD2. Germline-derived CDR1 and CDR2 are SGHVS and FQNEAQ. The CDR3 has 16 amino acids. Trimming at V came to 5 bases and at J to 2 bases, leaving 8 bases not matched to a gene. The CDR3 bases are TGTGCCAGCAGCCGGTCGGGGGGGAGCGCCTACAATGAGCAGTTCTTC. It yields the protein CASSRSGGSAYNEQFF.

This chain joins TRBV7-2 and TRBJ2-1, with 8 bases lining up with TRBD1. Germline CDR1 is SGHTA and CDR2 is FQGNSA. The J segment lost 9 bases and the V segment lost 6 bases, leaving 10 bases of the junction unmatched. The CDR3 is made up of 14 amino acids. CDR3: CASRRDRTSSEQFF. CDR3 DNA sequence: TGTGCCAGCAGAAGGGACAGGACCTCCAGTGAGCAGTTCTTC. Drawing the rest from reference TRBV7-2 and TRBJ2-1, the complete variable domain is GAGVSQSPSNKVTEKGKDVELRCDPISGHTALYWYRQSLGQGLEFLIYFQGNSAPDKSGLPSDRFSAERTGGSVSTLTIQRTQQEDSAVYLCASRRDRTSSEQFFGPGTRLTVL.

In its sample, this clonotype was seen many times. This chain connects TRBV3-1 to TRBJ1-2, with D uncertain. The V gene's germline CDR1 is LGHDT and CDR2 YNNKEL (reference sequence). V was shortened by 3 bases and J by 6 bases, with 11 bases between the two germline ends. CDR3 size: 13 residues. The CDR3 region has the DNA TGTGCCAGCAGCCAGGCGGGGTGGGATGGCTACACCTTC. It translates to CASSQAGWDGYTF.

This clonotype was recorded at least ten times. The V gene is TRBV24-1, the J gene TRBJ2-7; no reliable D call. The length of the CDR3 is 15 residues. V was shortened by 2 bases and J by 2 bases, with 12 bases between the two germline ends. Germline V CDR1 and CDR2: KGHDR, SFDVKD. CDR3 in amino acids: CATSDSLLAPYEQYF. The CDR3 DNA is TGTGCCACCAGTGATTCTCTTTTGGCTCCCTACGAGCAGTACTTC.

This clonotype was seen ten or more times. This sequence joins TRBV11-3 and TRBJ2-3; D unresolved. In germline, CDR1 is SGHNT, CDR2 YENEEA. The V and J ends lost 4 bases and 0 bases respectively, with 17 bases between them. The CDR3 is 17 amino acids. In DNA, the CDR3 is TGTGCCAGCAGCTCTGGCCTTACAGCATCTAGCACAGATACGCAGTATTTT. Protein: CASSSGLTASSTDTQYF.